Sequencing of this TCR beta chain was carried out in a study of blood T cell repertoires in COVID-19. Study-wide background: Samples representing acute and convalescent COVID-19 were sourced from the United States, Italy and Spain.

Germline V gives CDR1 DFQATT, CDR2 SNEGSKA (reference sequence). CDR3 length equals 13 residues. V gave up 3 bases and J gave up 3 bases, with 9 bases separating them. Sequencing used immunoSEQ multiplex PCR; TCRdb keeps in-frame clones, though not all of them. Of roughly 100,000 clones listed, more than 65% are singletons. J is TRBJ1-5 and V is TRBV20-1, with D hard to call. The sample comprised peripheral blood. This receptor was identified in an elderly woman with active or convalescent COVID-19. CDR3 bases: TGCAGTGCTAGTTCCCGGGACAATCAGCCCCAGCATTTT. Encoded protein: CSASSRDNQPQHF.